This TCR beta chain was identified in a study of a mutant IDH1 vaccine in newly diagnosed glioma. At the level of the study: Patients in the study were vaccinated eight times, receiving shots in weeks 1, 3, 5, 7, 11, 15, 19 and 23. Initiation of the vaccine course occurred 4-6 weeks after radiotherapy alone, or alongside temozolomide cycles. Averaging 40.4 years of age, treated patients were approximately 62% male and approximately 40% female.

Between the trimmed V and J ends, which lost 1 base and 0 bases, there was a span of 10 bases. From germline, CDR1 is SGHRS and CDR2 YFSETQ. The CDR3 covers 15 residues. As for time point: week 5, during vaccination. It was 300 ug of mutant IDH1 20-mer peptide that made up each vaccine dose, given with topical imiquimod. Sequenced by immunoSEQ multiplex PCR; TCRdb stores in-frame clones only, minus some. The table shows about 58,000 clones, with 84% occurring only once. About this clone: Its antigen is not identified.

V is TRBV5-1 and J is TRBJ1-1; D is uncertain. The sequence was collected from a woman aged 45 to 65 with glioma. Material: PBMCs, obtained from a glioma patient whose treatment included an IDH1 peptide vaccine. The CDR3 reads CASSLQDGMNTEAFF. CDR3 nucleotides: TGCGCCAGCAGCTTGCAGGACGGCATGAACACTGAAGCTTTCTTT. The full variable domain, in which reference TRBV5-1 and TRBJ1-1 provide the parts outside the CDR3, is KAGVTQTPRYLIKTRGQQVTLSCSPISGHRSVSWYQQTPGQGLQFLFEYFSETQRNKGNFPGRFSGRQFSNSRSEMNVSTLELGDSALYLCASSLQDGMNTEAFFGQGTRLTVV.